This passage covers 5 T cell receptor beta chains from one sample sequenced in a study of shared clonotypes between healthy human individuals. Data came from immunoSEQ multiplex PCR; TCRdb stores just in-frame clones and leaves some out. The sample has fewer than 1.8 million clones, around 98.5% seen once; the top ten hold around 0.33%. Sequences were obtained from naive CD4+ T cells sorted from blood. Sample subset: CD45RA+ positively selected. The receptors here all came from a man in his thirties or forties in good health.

CDR3 sequence (DNA): TGTGCCAGCAGCTCCAAGACTAGCGGGAGGGGCAATGAGCAGTTCTTC. The encoded protein is CASSSKTSGRGNEQFF. The V call is TRBV5-4, the J call TRBJ2-1; TRBD2 matches at 14 bases. This CDR3 has 16 amino acids. V lost 3 bases and J lost 6; bases outside the gene matches: 5. Germline-derived CDR1 and CDR2 are SGHNT and YYREEE (reference sequence).

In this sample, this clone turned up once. In nucleotides, the CDR3 is TGCGCCAGCAGCTTGGCCGAGACTAGCGGGACCTATAGCACAGATACGCAGTATTTT. Protein product: CASSLAETSGTYSTDTQYF. V is TRBV5-1 and J is TRBJ2-3; 11 bases are a match to TRBD2. The CDR3 has 19 residues. The germline CDR1 and CDR2 sequences are SGHRS and YFSETQ. Losses at the gene ends were 0 bases for V and 0 bases for J; bases not matched to a gene: 9.

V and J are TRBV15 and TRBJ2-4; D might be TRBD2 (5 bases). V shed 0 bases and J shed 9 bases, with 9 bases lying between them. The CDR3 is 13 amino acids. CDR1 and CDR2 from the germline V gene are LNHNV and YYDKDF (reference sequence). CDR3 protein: CATSRETEGIQYF. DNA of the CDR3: TGTGCCACCAGCAGAGAAACTGAGGGCATTCAGTACTTC.

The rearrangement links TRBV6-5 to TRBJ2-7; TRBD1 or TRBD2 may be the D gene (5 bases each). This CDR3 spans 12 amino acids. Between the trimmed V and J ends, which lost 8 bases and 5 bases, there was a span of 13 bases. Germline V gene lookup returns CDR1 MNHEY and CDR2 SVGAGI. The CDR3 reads CASRDPGHEQYF. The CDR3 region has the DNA TGTGCCAGCCGGGACCCCGGTCACGAGCAGTACTTC.

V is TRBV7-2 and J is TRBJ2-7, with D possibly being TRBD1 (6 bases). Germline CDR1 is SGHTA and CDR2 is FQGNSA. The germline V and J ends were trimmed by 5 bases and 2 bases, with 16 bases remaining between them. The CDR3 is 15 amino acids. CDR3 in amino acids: CASSGSTGSAYEQYF. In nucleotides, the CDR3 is TGTGCCAGCAGCGGATCAACAGGGAGCGCCTACGAGCAGTACTTC.